The TCR beta chain under discussion was sequenced for a study of blood T cell repertoires in COVID-19. The wider study: From the United States, Italy and Spain came samples of acute and convalescent COVID-19.

To note about this clone: Other nucleotide sequences from this sample produce the same CDR3.

In germline, CDR1 is MDHEN, CDR2 SYDVKM. The CDR3 extends over 14 amino acids. Trimming cost V 2 bases and J 2 bases, with 6 bases left between them. Produced via immunoSEQ multiplex PCR; TCRdb's table is partial and in-frame only. The sample holds approximately 310,000 clones, around 90% seen once. Sequencing was performed on PBMCs or T cells enriched from blood (not recorded which). The source is a man aged 60 to 69 who had recovered from COVID-19. This sequence joins TRBV28 and TRBJ1-4; maybe TRBD1 (6 bases). The CDR3 sequence is CASSLGGTNEKLFF. CDR3 sequence (DNA): TGTGCCAGCAGTTTAGGGGGCACTAATGAAAAACTGTTTTTT.